These T cell receptor beta chains were read from a single sample in a study of PD-1 blockade in classical Hodgkin lymphoma. Generated by immunoSEQ multiplex PCR, the TCRdb table keeps only in-frame clones and is missing some. The table has 20,000 to 25,000 clones, roughly three quarters seen once; the top ten hold about 19%. Sample: peripheral blood mononuclear cells (PBMCs), taken before the fourth cycle of nivolumab. The receptors were sampled from a human donor with classical Hodgkin lymphoma. Both conserved end residues are trimmed from each CDR3. Some rows have no size entry. The others give once, few or many, or a class for an expanded clone.

size: -; J: TRBJ1-3; V: TRBV6-5; CDR3: ASSYSAQGYGNTIY
size: -; J: TRBJ2-2; V: TRBV9; CDR3: ASSALVTNTGELF
size: -; J: TRBJ1-3; V: TRBV9; CDR3: ASSVATAGGSGNTIY
size: -; J: TRBJ1-1; V: TRBV7-9; CDR3: ASSRGSMNTEAF
size: -; J: TRBJ1-6; V: TRBV4-2; CDR3: ASRPQGGTGRSPLH
size: -; J: TRBJ2-7; V: TRBV11-1; CDR3: ASRPTSTSYEQY
size: -; J: TRBJ1-1; V: TRBV10-3; CDR3: AISGGGATGSTEAF
size: -; J: TRBJ2-3; V: TRBV2; CDR3: ASSESGVPTDTQY
size: -; J: TRBJ1-2; V: TRBV6-4; CDR3: ASSAGVGYGYT
size: -; J: TRBJ2-1; V: TRBV5-1; CDR3: ASSPAASGGAVDEQF
size: few; J: TRBJ2-1; V: TRBV5-8; CDR3: ASSAGQGVYNEQF
size: -; J: TRBJ2-1; V: TRBV5-8; CDR3: ASSFDGETYNEQF
size: -; J: TRBJ2-7; V: TRBV6-1; CDR3: ASGHVPGQGYEQY
size: -; J: TRBJ1-2; V: TRBV2; CDR3: ASSEATGSFYGYT
size: large; J: TRBJ2-5; V: TRBV4-1; CDR3: ASSQVESRRETQY
size: -; J: TRBJ1-1; V: TRBV25-1; CDR3: ASSEFGTGTNTEAF
size: -; J: TRBJ2-6; V: TRBV19; CDR3: ASSMSSGANVLT
size: few; J: TRBJ2-3; V: TRBV18; CDR3: ASSRSSGTDTQY
size: -; J: TRBJ1-1; V: TRBV15; CDR3: ATSRGDRGMNTEAF
size: once; J: TRBJ2-7; V: TRBV6-5; CDR3: ASSNSLSGEQY
size: -; J: TRBJ2-1; V: TRBV30; CDR3: AWSVYREQF
size: -; J: TRBJ2-7; V: TRBV6-1; CDR3: ATCEQY
size: once; J: TRBJ2-7; V: TRBV4-1; CDR3: ASSQDIQNIYEQY